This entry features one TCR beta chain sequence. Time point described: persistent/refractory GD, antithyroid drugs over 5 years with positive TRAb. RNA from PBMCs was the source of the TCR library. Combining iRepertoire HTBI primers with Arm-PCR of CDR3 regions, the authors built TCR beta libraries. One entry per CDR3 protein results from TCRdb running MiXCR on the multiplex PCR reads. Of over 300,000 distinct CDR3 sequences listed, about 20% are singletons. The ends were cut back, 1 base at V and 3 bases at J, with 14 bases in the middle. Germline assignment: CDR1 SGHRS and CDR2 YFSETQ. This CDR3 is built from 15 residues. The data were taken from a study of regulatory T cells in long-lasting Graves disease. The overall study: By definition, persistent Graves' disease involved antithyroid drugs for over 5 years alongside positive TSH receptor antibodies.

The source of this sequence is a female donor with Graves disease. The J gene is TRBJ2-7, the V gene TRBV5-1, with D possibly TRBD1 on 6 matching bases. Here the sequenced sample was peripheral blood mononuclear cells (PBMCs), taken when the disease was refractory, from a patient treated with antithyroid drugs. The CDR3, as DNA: TGCGCCAGCAGCTTGACCTCACAGGGAAACTACGAGCAGTACTTC. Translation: CASSLTSQGNYEQYF.